This is a list of T cell receptor beta chains from one sample in a study of T-cell memory formation after mild COVID-19. TCRdb analysed the 5' RACE reads with MiXCR anew, one entry per CDR3 protein. The data contain about 290,000 distinct CDR3 sequences, more than 15% of them singletons. Sequenced sample: PBMCs or a T cell subset sorted from them (not recorded which). The receptors derive from a man between 18 and 29 years old who had mild COVID-19 (a few samples of this study predate the infection). Cell type and time point are not known. The CDR3 runs from the conserved cysteine through the conserved F or W. Not every row has a clone size; where given, it reads once, few, many or a size class.

v_call: TRBV2
clone_size: few
j_call: TRBJ1-3
cdr3_aa: CASSLLGASGNTIYF

v_call: TRBV7-2
clone_size: few
j_call: TRBJ1-4
cdr3_aa: CASRPRGLSGEKLFF

v_call: TRBV7-2
clone_size: NA
j_call: TRBJ2-3
cdr3_aa: CASSSSLAATDTQYF

v_call: TRBV5-1
clone_size: NA
j_call: TRBJ2-3
cdr3_aa: CASSGGAVDTQYF

v_call: TRBV15
clone_size: few
j_call: TRBJ2-3
cdr3_aa: CATSKPLAGTSAGTQYF

v_call: TRBV20-1
clone_size: few
j_call: TRBJ2-7
cdr3_aa: CSASPGGAVSVEQYF

v_call: TRBV7-2
clone_size: NA
j_call: TRBJ1-2
cdr3_aa: CASSTYYPNYGYTF

v_call: TRBV6-6
clone_size: NA
j_call: TRBJ1-1
cdr3_aa: CASSWTGRNTEAFF

v_call: TRBV7-3
clone_size: NA
j_call: TRBJ1-4
cdr3_aa: CASTSRRPKPENEKLFF

v_call: TRBV20-1
clone_size: NA
j_call: TRBJ2-1
cdr3_aa: CSGAGSAYNEQFF

v_call: TRBV7-9
clone_size: NA
j_call: TRBJ1-1
cdr3_aa: CASSPSGQGGAEAFF

v_call: TRBV6-6
clone_size: few
j_call: TRBJ2-5
cdr3_aa: CASSYPGLAGGETQYF

v_call: TRBV5-1
clone_size: few
j_call: TRBJ2-3
cdr3_aa: CASSLGPLTPTDTQYF

v_call: TRBV6-5
clone_size: NA
j_call: TRBJ2-7
cdr3_aa: CVSSPLAGGPYEQYF

v_call: TRBV28
clone_size: NA
j_call: TRBJ2-3
cdr3_aa: CASSLADPSTDTQYF

v_call: TRBV5-1
clone_size: NA
j_call: TRBJ1-6
cdr3_aa: CASSSVDHSPLHF